This T cell receptor (beta chain) was recorded in a study of T-cell reconstitution after alpha-beta-depleted transplantation in children (dated by TCRdb to about 2016). Some background on the complete study: Using TCR repertoire profiling, the study quantitatively followed how T-cell immune reconstitution unfolded in children after TCRalphabeta/CD19-depleted allogeneic hematopoietic cell transplantation.

The research as a whole found: Over subsequent months, a decline in hyperexpanded clone frequencies was noted, and after one year, T-cell counts and TCRbeta diversity were mostly ascribed to newly produced T cells. The high TCRbeta diversity at day 60 in some patients was ascribed to recipient T cells and intrathymic progenitors that had survived conditioning. About two months after transplant, the apparently early recovery of alphabetaT-cell counts reportedly depended on just several hundred clones that had expanded rapidly and came from non-depleted graft cells.

This clonotype has ten or more counts. Its specific antigen is unknown. Per-base qualities were not stored, and no clone one base away is much larger. Preparation of the library involved PCR. TCRdb lists the instrument as Illumina HiSeq 2500. To normalize quantification of the TCRbeta repertoire, the TCR libraries were built with molecular barcoding that relied on unique molecular identifiers. TCRdb took the public reads, trimmed them with fastp at Q25, ran MiXCR for clone calling and kept in-frame beta chains. Rows with one shared CDR3 protein collapse into an entry with the most common genes and DNA. The sample profile shows 700,000 to 850,000 distinct CDR3 sequences; roughly 16% of them were found once. The biggest ten clones account for about 5% of the sample. The sample's treatment or condition label, decoded: allogeneic hematopoietic cell transplantation with graft depleted of TCRalphabeta T cells and CD19 B cells. TCRalphabeta/CD19-depleted allogeneic hematopoietic cell grafts were given to the transplant recipients, all of whom were children.

Cut back by 5 bases and 5 bases, the V and J ends lie 16 bases apart. Taken from cysteine to phenylalanine, the CDR3 has 15 residues. The CDR3 DNA has 45 bases and is translated from base 1. This receptor was obtained from a male patient younger than 18 who had a stem cell transplant for acute lymphoblastic leukemia, so the T cells may come from the graft donor. This chain joins TRBV12-3 or TRBV12-4 to TRBJ2-1; the D gene is unclear. Specimen: PBMCs, mostly from graft donor cells, collected 360 days after TCRalphabeta/CD19-depleted stem cell transplant. The base sequence is TGTGCCAGCAGTCCTCGAATAGGGAAGGACAATGAGCAGTTCTTC. The resulting protein is CASSPRIGKDNEQFF.